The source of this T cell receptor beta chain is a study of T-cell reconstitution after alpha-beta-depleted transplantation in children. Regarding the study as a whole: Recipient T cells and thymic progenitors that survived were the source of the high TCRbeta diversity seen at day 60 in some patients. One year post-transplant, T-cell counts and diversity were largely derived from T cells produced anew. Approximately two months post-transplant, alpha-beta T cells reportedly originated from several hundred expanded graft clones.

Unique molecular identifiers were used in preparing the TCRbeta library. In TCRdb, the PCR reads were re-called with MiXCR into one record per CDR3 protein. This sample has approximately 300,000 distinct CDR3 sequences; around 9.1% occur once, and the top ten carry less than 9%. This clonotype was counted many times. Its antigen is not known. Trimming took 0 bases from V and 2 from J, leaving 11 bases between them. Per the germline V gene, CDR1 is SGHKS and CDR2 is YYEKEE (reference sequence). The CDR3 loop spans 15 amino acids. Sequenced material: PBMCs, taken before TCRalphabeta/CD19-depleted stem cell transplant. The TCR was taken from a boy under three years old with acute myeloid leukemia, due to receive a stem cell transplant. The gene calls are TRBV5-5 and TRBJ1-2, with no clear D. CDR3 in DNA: TGTGCCAGCAGCTTGGCGTCAGGCGGGAACTATGGCTACACCTTC. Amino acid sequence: CASSLASGGNYGYTF.